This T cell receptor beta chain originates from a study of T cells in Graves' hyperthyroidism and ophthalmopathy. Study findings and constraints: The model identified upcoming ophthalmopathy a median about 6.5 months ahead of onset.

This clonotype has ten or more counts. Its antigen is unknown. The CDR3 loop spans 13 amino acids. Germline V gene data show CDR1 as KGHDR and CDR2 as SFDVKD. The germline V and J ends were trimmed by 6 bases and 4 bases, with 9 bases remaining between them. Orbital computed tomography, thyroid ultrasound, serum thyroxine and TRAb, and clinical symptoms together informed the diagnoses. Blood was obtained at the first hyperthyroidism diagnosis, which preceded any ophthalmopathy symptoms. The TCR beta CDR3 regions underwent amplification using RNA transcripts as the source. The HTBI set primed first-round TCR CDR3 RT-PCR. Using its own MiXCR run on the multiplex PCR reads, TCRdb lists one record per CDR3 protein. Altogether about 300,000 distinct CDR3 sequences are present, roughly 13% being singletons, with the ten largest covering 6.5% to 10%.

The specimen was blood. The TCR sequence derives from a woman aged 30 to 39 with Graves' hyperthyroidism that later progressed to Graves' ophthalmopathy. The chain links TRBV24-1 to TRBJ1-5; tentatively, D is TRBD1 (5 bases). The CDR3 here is CATSRGGNQPQHF. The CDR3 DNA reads TGTGCCACCAGTCGGGGGGGGAATCAGCCCCAGCATTTT.